The 3 T cell receptor beta chains below come from one sample, sequenced in a study of blood T cell repertoires in COVID-19. Sequencing was performed with immunoSEQ multiplex PCR; in TCRdb, only in-frame clones are kept and a portion is missing. The table shows about 250,000 clones, with more than 75% occurring only once. Sequencing was performed on peripheral blood. All receptors come from a woman aged 40 to 49 who had recovered from COVID-19.

This clone has a handful of counts. The chain recombines TRBV6-6 with TRBJ2-2, with 9 bases that match TRBD1. Trimming removed 5 bases from V and 5 bases from J; junction bases left unmatched: 9. Per the germline V gene, CDR1 is MNHNY and CDR2 is SVGAGI (reference sequence). CDR3 length equals 16 residues. The CDR3 loop is CASSHPGTGRTGELFF. CDR3 in DNA: TGTGCCAGCAGTCACCCAGGGACAGGGAGGACCGGGGAGCTGTTTTTT.

V usage is TRBV7-3 and J usage is TRBJ1-1; D ambiguous. Germline lookup yields CDR1 SGHTA and CDR2 FQGTGA. The CDR3 extends over 13 amino acids. The V and J ends lost 5 bases and 1 base respectively, with 8 bases between them. CDR3 protein: CASSHGRNTEAFF. The CDR3 coding sequence is TGTGCCAGCAGCCACGGGAGGAACACTGAAGCTTTCTTT. The full variable domain, rest sourced from reference TRBV7-3 and TRBJ1-1, is GAGVSQTPSNKVTEKGKYVELRCDPISGHTALYWYRQSLGQGPEFLIYFQGTGAADDSGLPNDRFFAVRPEGSVSTLKIQRTERGDSAVYLCASSHGRNTEAFFGQGTRLTVV.

This clone has more than one count but fewer than ten. This sequence joins TRBV5-4 and TRBJ2-2; 12 nucleotides match TRBD2. V trimming: 4 bases; J trimming: 1 base; junction bases outside the gene matches: 5. The CDR3 runs 17 residues. Germline CDR1 and CDR2: SGHNT and YYREEE (reference sequence). CDR3 amino acids: CASSPLAGGLNTGELFF. The CDR3 region has the DNA TGTGCCAGCAGCCCCCTAGCGGGAGGGCTGAACACCGGGGAGCTGTTTTTT.